A selection of T cell receptor beta chains follows, all from one sample in a study of blood T cell repertoires in COVID-19. Measured with immunoSEQ multiplex PCR; TCRdb has only the in-frame clones, and not every one. Of some 60,000 clones in the sample, more than 75% were seen once. Source material: peripheral blood. The receptor source for this set is a human donor in a cohort sampled during active COVID-19. Both conserved end residues are part of each CDR3. Fields, in order: J gene, V gene, clone size, D gene, CDR3 DNA, CDR3 protein. The D gene is left open where the match is weak. Clone size is not always given. Where it is, it says once, few, many or a class for expanded clones.

J gene: TRBJ2-5; V gene: TRBV15; clone size: -; D gene: -; CDR3 DNA: TGTGCCACCAGCAGAGTTCAGGTTCAAGAGACCCAGTACTTC; CDR3 protein: CATSRVQVQETQYF
J gene: TRBJ1-4; V gene: TRBV9; clone size: -; D gene: -; CDR3 DNA: TGTGCCAGCAGCGTAGAAAGCGGGCGGCTTAATGAAAAACTGTTTTTT; CDR3 protein: CASSVESGRLNEKLFF
J gene: TRBJ1-1; V gene: TRBV18; clone size: -; D gene: TRBD1; CDR3 DNA: TGTGCCAGCTCACTTACAGGGGATAACACTGAAGCTTTCTTT; CDR3 protein: CASSLTGDNTEAFF
J gene: TRBJ2-7; V gene: TRBV29-1; clone size: -; D gene: -; CDR3 DNA: TGCAGCGTTGAAGGGAGCTCCTACGAGCAGTACTTC; CDR3 protein: CSVEGSSYEQYF
J gene: TRBJ2-7; V gene: TRBV11-1; clone size: -; D gene: TRBD2; CDR3 DNA: TGTGCCAGCAGCTTAAATGAGCGGGAGCTTCTCGAGCAGTACTTC; CDR3 protein: CASSLNERELLEQYF
J gene: TRBJ1-5; V gene: TRBV6-2/TRBV6-3; clone size: -; D gene: TRBD1; CDR3 DNA: TGTGCCAGCAGTTACCCCCGAGACAGGGGTTTGTCTAGCAATCAGCCCCAGCATTTT; CDR3 protein: CASSYPRDRGLSSNQPQHF
J gene: TRBJ1-6; V gene: TRBV25-1; clone size: -; D gene: TRBD1; CDR3 DNA: TGTGCCAGCAGACAGACAGGGGCATATTCACCCCTCCACTTT; CDR3 protein: CASRQTGAYSPLHF
J gene: TRBJ2-1; V gene: TRBV21-1; clone size: -; D gene: -; CDR3 DNA: TGTGCCAGCAGCCGCCAAGGGGGTGGACTAGCAGGACGGAGCAATGAGCAGTTCTTC; CDR3 protein: CASSRQGGGLAGRSNEQFF
J gene: TRBJ2-7; V gene: TRBV11-2; clone size: -; D gene: TRBD2; CDR3 DNA: TGTGCCAGCAGGGGCCTCGGGGGGAGGGGCTTATACGAGCAGTACTTC; CDR3 protein: CASRGLGGRGLYEQYF
J gene: TRBJ2-3; V gene: TRBV5-1; clone size: -; D gene: TRBD2; CDR3 DNA: TGCGCCAGCAGCTTTAGGGCTAGCGGGGCCACAGATACGCAGTATTTT; CDR3 protein: CASSFRASGATDTQYF
J gene: TRBJ1-5; V gene: TRBV6-2/TRBV6-3; clone size: -; D gene: TRBD1; CDR3 DNA: TGTGCCAGCAGTCGGACGACAGGGGGGAGAGATCAGCCCCAGCATTTT; CDR3 protein: CASSRTTGGRDQPQHF
J gene: TRBJ2-3; V gene: TRBV6-5; clone size: once; D gene: -; CDR3 DNA: TGTGCCAGCAGGAGGGGGGGGAGCACAGATACGCAGTATTTT; CDR3 protein: CASRRGGSTDTQYF
J gene: TRBJ2-1; V gene: TRBV5-6; clone size: -; D gene: -; CDR3 DNA: TGTGCCAGCAGCTGGGGGGATGAGCAGTTCTTC; CDR3 protein: CASSWGDEQFF
J gene: TRBJ1-4; V gene: TRBV7-9; clone size: few; D gene: -; CDR3 DNA: TGTGCCAGCAGCGTGTGGGGGGACGGTGAAAAACTGTTTTTT; CDR3 protein: CASSVWGDGEKLFF
J gene: TRBJ2-3; V gene: TRBV5-4; clone size: -; D gene: TRBD2; CDR3 DNA: TGTGCCAGCAGCCTCCGACTAGCGGGAGGAACAGATACGCAGTATTTT; CDR3 protein: CASSLRLAGGTDTQYF
J gene: TRBJ2-2; V gene: TRBV7-3; clone size: -; D gene: -; CDR3 DNA: TGTGCCAGCAGCTTATATGCCAGACCCAGCGGGACCGGGGAGCTGTTTTTT; CDR3 protein: CASSLYARPSGTGELFF
J gene: TRBJ2-1; V gene: TRBV6-5; clone size: -; D gene: TRBD1; CDR3 DNA: TGTGCCAGCAGTCCCGGGACAGGGGAGCAGTTCTTC; CDR3 protein: CASSPGTGEQFF
J gene: TRBJ2-7; V gene: TRBV29-1; clone size: -; D gene: -; CDR3 DNA: TGCAGCGTTGTCCTAGCTTACGAGCAGTACTTC; CDR3 protein: CSVVLAYEQYF
J gene: TRBJ2-7; V gene: TRBV14; clone size: -; D gene: TRBD2; CDR3 DNA: TGTGCCAGCAGCCAAGTGAGCGGGGTCGAGCAGTACTTC; CDR3 protein: CASSQVSGVEQYF
J gene: TRBJ2-7; V gene: TRBV29-1; clone size: -; D gene: -; CDR3 DNA: TGCAGCGTTCGGGTCTCCTACGAGCAGTACTTC; CDR3 protein: CSVRVSYEQYF
J gene: TRBJ2-5; V gene: TRBV2; clone size: -; D gene: TRBD1; CDR3 DNA: TGTGCCAGCACTTCGGAAGGGGGCGTAGAGACCCAGTACTTC; CDR3 protein: CASTSEGGVETQYF
J gene: TRBJ1-1; V gene: TRBV29-1; clone size: -; D gene: TRBD1; CDR3 DNA: TGCAGCGTTAACAGGGGGGAGATCACTGAAGCTTTCTTT; CDR3 protein: CSVNRGEITEAFF
J gene: TRBJ2-5; V gene: TRBV9; clone size: -; D gene: TRBD1; CDR3 DNA: TGTGCCAGCAGCTCCGACGTCGTAGGGGGCGGCCAAGAGACCCAGTACTTC; CDR3 protein: CASSSDVVGGGQETQYF
J gene: TRBJ2-7; V gene: TRBV15; clone size: -; D gene: -; CDR3 DNA: TGTGCCACCAGCAGACAGGGGATCTACGAGCAGTACTTC; CDR3 protein: CATSRQGIYEQYF
J gene: TRBJ2-7; V gene: TRBV6-5; clone size: once; D gene: TRBD2; CDR3 DNA: TGTGCCAGCGGGCTGACGCGGGAGGCCCCGGCGCAGTACTTC; CDR3 protein: CASGLTREAPAQYF
J gene: TRBJ2-2; V gene: TRBV9; clone size: once; D gene: TRBD1; CDR3 DNA: TGTGCCAGCAGCGTACTCAGGACAGGACCAGACACCGGGGAGCTGTTTTTT; CDR3 protein: CASSVLRTGPDTGELFF
J gene: TRBJ2-5; V gene: TRBV28; clone size: once; D gene: TRBD1; CDR3 DNA: TGTGCCAGCAGTTCCCCAGGGGGCGGTAAGGAGACCCAGTACTTC; CDR3 protein: CASSSPGGGKETQYF
J gene: TRBJ2-3; V gene: TRBV6-5; clone size: -; D gene: TRBD1; CDR3 DNA: TGTGCCAGCAGACACGGACAGGGCCGCACAGATACGCAGTATTTT; CDR3 protein: CASRHGQGRTDTQYF
J gene: TRBJ2-3; V gene: TRBV11-3; clone size: -; D gene: -; CDR3 DNA: TGTGCCAGCAGCTTAACCCCTTCTAGCTCGGATACGCAGTATTTT; CDR3 protein: CASSLTPSSSDTQYF
J gene: TRBJ2-3; V gene: TRBV28; clone size: few; D gene: -; CDR3 DNA: TGTGCCAGCAGTACCAGGGGATACACGCAGTATTTT; CDR3 protein: CASSTRGYTQYF
J gene: TRBJ2-7; V gene: TRBV24-1; clone size: -; D gene: TRBD1; CDR3 DNA: TGTGCCACCAGCCGACAGGGGTCCTACGAGCAGTACTTC; CDR3 protein: CATSRQGSYEQYF
J gene: TRBJ2-1; V gene: TRBV3-1/TRBV3-2; clone size: -; D gene: TRBD2; CDR3 DNA: TGTGCCAGCAGCCAAGAATTACTAGCGGGAGGTATGGGTGATGAGCAGTTCTTC; CDR3 protein: CASSQELLAGGMGDEQFF
J gene: TRBJ2-1; V gene: TRBV28; clone size: -; D gene: -; CDR3 DNA: TGTGCCAGCAGTTCACCGGGAGCTCTAGGCGGGAATGGGGCCTACAATGAGCAGTTCTTC; CDR3 protein: CASSSPGALGGNGAYNEQFF
J gene: TRBJ2-7; V gene: TRBV3-1/TRBV3-2; clone size: -; D gene: TRBD1; CDR3 DNA: TGTGCCAGCAGCCAAGGGACAGGGGCCTACGAGCAGTACTTC; CDR3 protein: CASSQGTGAYEQYF
J gene: TRBJ2-6; V gene: TRBV24-1; clone size: -; D gene: -; CDR3 DNA: TGTGCCACCAGTGGGGCCCTTGGGTCTGGGGCCAACGTCCTGACTTTC; CDR3 protein: CATSGALGSGANVLTF
J gene: TRBJ1-2; V gene: TRBV3-1/TRBV3-2; clone size: -; D gene: -; CDR3 DNA: TGTGCCAGCAGCCAAGATGTCGGGGAGTATGGCTACACCTTC; CDR3 protein: CASSQDVGEYGYTF
J gene: TRBJ2-3; V gene: TRBV1; clone size: -; D gene: -; CDR3 DNA: TGCACCAGCAGCCACTCCGGGACTAGCGGGAGTTGGAGGACAGATACGCAGTATTTT; CDR3 protein: CTSSHSGTSGSWRTDTQYF
J gene: TRBJ1-2; V gene: TRBV29-1; clone size: -; D gene: -; CDR3 DNA: TGCAGCGTTGAAAGCGGAGTGGGTGGCTACACCTTC; CDR3 protein: CSVESGVGGYTF
J gene: TRBJ2-1; V gene: TRBV5-8; clone size: -; D gene: TRBD2; CDR3 DNA: TGTGCCAGCAGCTTGGCCCGACTAGCCGCAATCTACAATGAGCAGTTCTTC; CDR3 protein: CASSLARLAAIYNEQFF
J gene: TRBJ2-7; V gene: TRBV3-1/TRBV3-2; clone size: -; D gene: TRBD2; CDR3 DNA: TGTGCCAGCAGCCCCGCGGGGGGAGAGCAGTACTTC; CDR3 protein: CASSPAGGEQYF
J gene: TRBJ1-5; V gene: TRBV19; clone size: -; D gene: -; CDR3 DNA: TGTGCCAGTAGTGTTGACACAACTCATCAGCCCCAGCATTTT; CDR3 protein: CASSVDTTHQPQHF
J gene: TRBJ2-3; V gene: TRBV27; clone size: -; D gene: -; CDR3 DNA: TGTGCCAGCAGTTTATCGTACAGTAGCACAGATACGCAGTATTTT; CDR3 protein: CASSLSYSSTDTQYF
J gene: TRBJ2-7; V gene: TRBV5-6; clone size: -; D gene: TRBD2; CDR3 DNA: TGTGCCAGCAGCCCCAGCGGGGGTGAGCAGTACTTC; CDR3 protein: CASSPSGGEQYF
J gene: TRBJ2-7; V gene: TRBV2; clone size: -; D gene: TRBD2; CDR3 DNA: TGTGCCAGCAGTGAAGCAGATAGACTAGCGGGAATCTACGAGCAGTACTTC; CDR3 protein: CASSEADRLAGIYEQYF
J gene: TRBJ1-2; V gene: TRBV9; clone size: -; D gene: -; CDR3 DNA: TGTGCCAGCAGCGTAGCGGAGGGCTATGGCTACACCTTC; CDR3 protein: CASSVAEGYGYTF
J gene: TRBJ2-2; V gene: TRBV18; clone size: once; D gene: TRBD2; CDR3 DNA: TGTGCCAGCTCACCACCTTCACTAGCGGGAGTTAACGGGGAGCTGTTTTTT; CDR3 protein: CASSPPSLAGVNGELFF
J gene: TRBJ2-7; V gene: TRBV28; clone size: -; D gene: -; CDR3 DNA: TGTGCCAGCCAGGGCACCCCGGCTTACGAGCAGTACTTC; CDR3 protein: CASQGTPAYEQYF
J gene: TRBJ2-6; V gene: TRBV7-9; clone size: -; D gene: -; CDR3 DNA: TGTGCCAGCAGCCGTAGTGGCGTGGCGAGGTCTGGGGCCAACGTCCTGACTTTC; CDR3 protein: CASSRSGVARSGANVLTF
J gene: TRBJ1-1; V gene: TRBV28; clone size: -; D gene: -; CDR3 DNA: TGTGCCAGCAGTTTCCCGGACAGCGAAGCTTTCTTT; CDR3 protein: CASSFPDSEAFF
J gene: TRBJ1-2; V gene: TRBV9; clone size: once; D gene: TRBD1; CDR3 DNA: TGTGCCAGCAGCGTAGCCCCCGGGACAGGGGCGAAGGGGGGTGGCTACACCTTC; CDR3 protein: CASSVAPGTGAKGGGYTF
J gene: TRBJ1-1; V gene: TRBV5-1; clone size: -; D gene: TRBD1; CDR3 DNA: TGCGCCAGTACAGGGACAGGGGCTCAGAACACTGAAGCTTTCTTT; CDR3 protein: CASTGTGAQNTEAFF
J gene: TRBJ1-1; V gene: TRBV28; clone size: once; D gene: -; CDR3 DNA: TGTGCCAGCATGGGACCGGGGGCTGAAGCTTTCTTT; CDR3 protein: CASMGPGAEAFF